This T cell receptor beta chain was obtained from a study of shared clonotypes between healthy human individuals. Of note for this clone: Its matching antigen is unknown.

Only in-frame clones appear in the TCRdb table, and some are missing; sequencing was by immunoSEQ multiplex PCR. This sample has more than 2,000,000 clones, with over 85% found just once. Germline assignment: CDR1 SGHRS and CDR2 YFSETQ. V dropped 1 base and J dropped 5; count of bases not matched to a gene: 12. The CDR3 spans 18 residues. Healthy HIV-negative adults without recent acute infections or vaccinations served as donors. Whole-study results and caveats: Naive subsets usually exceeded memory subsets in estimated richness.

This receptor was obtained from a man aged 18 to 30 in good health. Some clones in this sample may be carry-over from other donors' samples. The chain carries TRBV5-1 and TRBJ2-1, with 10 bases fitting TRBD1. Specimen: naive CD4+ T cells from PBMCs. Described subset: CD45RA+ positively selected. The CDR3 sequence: CASSLPRTGTGVNNEQFF. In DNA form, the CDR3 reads TGCGCCAGCAGCTTGCCGAGGACCGGGACAGGGGTAAACAATGAGCAGTTCTTC.